A selection of T cell receptor beta chains follows, all from one sample in a study of shared clonotypes between healthy human individuals. Assay used: immunoSEQ multiplex PCR; TCRdb lists only in-frame clones, some missing. The sample records about 120,000 clones, around 66% being singletons. The sample taken for sequencing was memory CD8+ T cells sorted from blood. Receptors were obtained from a woman in her thirties in good health. CDR3s leave out the opening cysteine and the closing phenylalanine or tryptophan.

V gene	J gene	CDR3 protein
TRBV28	TRBJ1-5	ASSPTVQGNQPQH
TRBV19	TRBJ2-7	ASSVDLNYEQY
TRBV27	TRBJ2-3	ASSPARTRSTDTQY
TRBV6-1	TRBJ2-5	ASLSSGRETQY
TRBV28	TRBJ2-7	ASSLNSFYEQY
TRBV11-2	TRBJ2-7	ASSDQIGGSYEQY
TRBV2	TRBJ1-5	ASGARDGNQPQH
TRBV2	TRBJ1-4	ASSANRGNEKLF
TRBV5-1	TRBJ2-7	ASTERPLAGVGQY
TRBV5-1	TRBJ2-7	ASSLASGTGIYEQY
TRBV7-6	TRBJ2-2	ASSLSPLAGPNTGELF
TRBV6-1	.	ASSVGTDSYEQY
TRBV13	TRBJ2-7	ASSLSSASYEQY
TRBV6-5	TRBJ2-7	ASSYISPSYEQY
TRBV6-1	TRBJ2-2	ASSPGTGDTGELF
TRBV28	TRBJ1-5	ASSLLPGGYQPQH
TRBV13	TRBJ2-5	ASSQPGAGGREQY
TRBV19	TRBJ2-7	ASTSGLGPYEQY
TRBV27	TRBJ1-1	ASSWDWSTEAF
TRBV5-1	TRBJ1-2	ASAGEDYGYT
TRBV4-1	TRBJ2-1	ASSQAEAGGFDEQF
TRBV9	TRBJ1-2	ASSGRRQGNYGYT
TRBV28	TRBJ2-7	ASHTLGLALYEQY
TRBV7-2	TRBJ2-7	ASSTRDRSYEQY
TRBV7-9	TRBJ2-1	ASSLAGGPNEQF
TRBV5-1	TRBJ1-2	ASGANTGARGYT
TRBV19	TRBJ1-6	ASSPRIGGRSPLH
TRBV7-6	TRBJ1-5	ASSWGQGISQPQH
TRBV21-1	TRBJ2-7	ASSTTPTGPLYEQY
TRBV4-2	.	ASSQGGGLSGGDEQY
TRBV9	TRBJ1-1	ASSPWGIKPF
TRBV29-1	TRBJ2-7	SVVGGGNYEQY
TRBV28	TRBJ2-3	ASSPPAGAEIGTDTQY
TRBV5-6	TRBJ1-2	ASSLELMRDPSYGYT
TRBV9	TRBJ2-5	ASSFSGTQETQY
TRBV27	TRBJ1-2	ASSLTESYGYT
TRBV6-1	TRBJ2-7	ASSDVDSYEQY
TRBV9	TRBJ2-1	ASSVAWGSYNEQF
TRBV6-4	TRBJ1-5	ASSYSRPGVRNQPQH
TRBV2	TRBJ1-5	ASSVTGVNQPQH
TRBV4-2	TRBJ2-5	ASSTNGQPQETQY
TRBV28	TRBJ1-1	ASRPTGGPEAF
TRBV5-3	TRBJ1-5	ARSLTPVLGHQPQH
TRBV27	TRBJ1-6	ASSLFSNSPLH
TRBV11-1	TRBJ1-2	ASSRTENYGYT
TRBV10-3	TRBJ2-7	ASSPFGGSYEQY
TRBV5-4	TRBJ2-1	ASSLEVAVYNEQF
TRBV10-2	TRBJ2-5	ASSVTGGETQY
TRBV19	TRBJ2-7	ASSPGLANYEQY
TRBV9	TRBJ2-5	ASSAYGRAETQY
TRBV11-2	TRBJ2-2	ASSLTGKSTGELF
TRBV5-1	TRBJ2-3	ASSLGRSTDTQY
TRBV6-1	TRBJ2-3	ASSEGTGGSDTQY
TRBV9	TRBJ2-3	ASSVESGGRVTDTQY